This section outlines one T cell receptor (beta chain) sequence together with its context. The antigen is not known. Germline lookup yields CDR1 SEHNR and CDR2 FQNEAQ (reference sequence). Deletions cut 11 bases from V and 7 bases from J, with 18 bases between. The CDR3 has 13 residues. The sample is drawn from a study of CD8+CD57+ T cells in acquired aplastic anemia. For the study at large: The mean DNA yield obtained from sorted CD4+ and CD8+ cells came to approximately 3 ug. Healthy CD8+ samples averaged roughly 10 million reads.

Findings and limits, study-wide: Almost 30 shared CD8+ CDR3s appeared highly expressed within patients' immunodominant clones.

Both TCR beta VDJ combination and CDR3 sequence profiling were carried out. Genomic DNA was the template for this profiling. TCRdb used MiXCR to reprocess the reads, holding one entry per CDR3 protein. The table lists just over 400,000 distinct CDR3 sequences, just under 70% of them singletons. Sequences were obtained from sorted CD4+, CD8+, or CD8+CD57+ T cells (not recorded which) from PBMCs. The chain joins TRBV7-9 to TRBJ2-1; D possibly uses TRBD1 or TRBD2 (5 bases each). The TCR originated in a human donor in good health, serving as a control. The CDR3 is CAFLRAPGNEQFF. As DNA, the CDR3 is TGTGCCTTCCTCAGGGCCCCGGGGAATGAGCAGTTCTTC.